This T cell receptor beta chain was documented in a study of blood T cell repertoires in COVID-19. Study summary: Acute and convalescent COVID-19 specimens originated in the United States, Italy and Spain. Nucleic acid was either cDNA or gDNA, and it came from T cells, B-cell-depleted T cells, or PBMCs.

Among Cohort 3 donors, those recovered had two negative PCRs, clearance, or symptom resolution. The V end was cut by 1 base, the J end by 8 bases, with 14 bases between. The CDR3 length is 15 residues. Per the germline V gene, CDR1 is SEHNR and CDR2 is FQNEAQ (reference sequence). Authors' processing steps: How many nucleated cells were present was estimated from reference gene primer amplification. Assay used: immunoSEQ multiplex PCR; TCRdb lists only in-frame clones, some missing. The DNA gave D and trimming, while V, J and clone size come from that table. There are approximately 180,000 clones in the sample; approximately 82% occur only once, and around a sixth lies in the top ten.

The TCR was taken from a woman between 50 and 59 years old who had recovered from COVID-19. This sequence joins TRBV7-9 and TRBJ1-4; D perhaps matches TRBD1 (5 bases). What was sequenced was PBMCs or T cells enriched from blood (not recorded which). The CDR3 loop reads CASSLGSRVGEKLFF. The CDR3 DNA is TGTGCCAGCAGCTTAGGGTCCAGGGTAGGAGAAAAACTGTTTTTT.